The entry below describes one T cell receptor (beta chain). The antigen is undetermined. Looked up from germline, CDR1 is SGHKS and CDR2 is YYEKEE (reference sequence). The germline V and J ends were trimmed by 0 bases and 2 bases, with 18 bases remaining between them. There are 17 residues in the CDR3. PCR employed 60 Vbeta and 13 Jbeta primers. Assay used: immunoSEQ multiplex PCR; TCRdb lists only in-frame clones, some missing. The sample has 130,000 to 150,000 clones. The donors, nominally healthy at sampling, likely had unrecorded immune exposures. This entry is derived from a study of cytomegalovirus exposure and HLA in healthy donors. Study-wide findings and caveats: Later genetic work tied a missense DCLRE1C variant to beta-chain V and J trimming.

The receptor's source is a man aged 35 to 55 in good health and CMV-seronegative. V is TRBV5-5 and J is TRBJ2-7; weak D call: TRBD1 (5 bases). The sample taken for sequencing was PBMCs. CDR3 sequence reads: CASSLAGWGVQAYEQYF. CDR3 DNA sequence: TGTGCCAGCAGCTTGGCAGGGTGGGGCGTTCAGGCCTACGAGCAGTACTTC.